The rows below give T cell receptor beta chains drawn from one sample of a study of T cells in Graves' hyperthyroidism and ophthalmopathy. TCRdb re-called the multiplex PCR reads with MiXCR, one entry per CDR3 protein. The table has 400,000 or so distinct CDR3 sequences, around 15% seen once. The sample consisted of blood. These receptors all come from a woman in her sixties or seventies with Graves' ophthalmopathy. Both conserved end residues are part of each CDR3. D genes are given only for firm matches. Size values are once, few and many counts, or a class for expanded clones, and some rows have none.

V	length	J	D	size	CDR3	DNA
TRBV5-1	13	TRBJ2-7	TRBD2	many	CASSPSGSWEQYF	TGCGCCAGCAGCCCTAGCGGGAGCTGGGAGCAGTACTTC
TRBV20-1	13	TRBJ1-5	TRBD1	NA	CSAARDRNQPQHF	TGCAGTGCCGCCCGGGACAGAAATCAGCCCCAGCATTTT
TRBV28	10	TRBJ2-5	NA	many	CASSQKTQYF	TGTGCCAGCAGTCAGAAGACCCAGTACTTC
TRBV28	15	TRBJ2-7	NA	many	CASSPQGRSSYEQYF	TGTGCCAGCAGCCCTCAGGGGCGCAGCTCCTACGAGCAGTACTTC
TRBV20-1	15	TRBJ2-5	TRBD2	many	CSASQMTSSQETQYF	TGCAGTGCTAGTCAAATGACTAGCAGCCAAGAGACCCAGTACTTC
TRBV30	13	TRBJ2-2	NA	NA	CAWIRTGAGELFF	TGTGCCTGGATCAGGACTGGGGCCGGGGAGCTGTTTTTT
TRBV28	16	TRBJ2-3	NA	NA	CASSPEGRESTDTQYF	TGTGCCAGCAGTCCCGAAGGGCGAGAAAGCACAGATACGCAGTACTTT
TRBV20-1	15	TRBJ2-3	TRBD2	many	CSASGAGGPSDTQYF	TGCAGTGCTAGTGGGGCGGGAGGGCCATCCGATACGCAGTATTTT
TRBV7-3	14	TRBJ2-6	NA	few	CASAAQGWANVLTF	TGTGCCAGCGCTGCCCAGGGCTGGGCCAACGTCCTGACTTTC
TRBV6-1	15	TRBJ1-5	TRBD1	many	CASSYWDSQNQPQHF	TGTGCCAGCAGTTATTGGGACAGTCAAAATCAGCCCCAGCATTTT
TRBV28	12	TRBJ1-6	NA	NA	CASSGQYSPLHF	TGTGCCAGCAGCGGTCAGTATTCACCCCTCCACTTT
TRBV7-9	13	TRBJ1-1	NA	few	CASSTMNPTEAFF	TGTGCCAGCAGCACCATGAATCCCACTGAAGCTTTCTTT
TRBV4-2	15	TRBJ2-3	TRBD1	few	CASSQVDGTGDTQYF	TGTGCCAGCAGCCAAGTGGACGGGACAGGGGATACGCAGTATTTT
TRBV28	13	TRBJ1-6	NA	few	CASQNRNNSPLHF	TGTGCCAGCCAAAACAGAAATAATTCACCCCTCCACTTT
TRBV28	16	TRBJ2-7	NA	NA	CASSFPQGVPVGEQYF	TGTGCCAGCAGTTTCCCACAGGGAGTACCCGTAGGGGAGCAGTACTTC
TRBV20-1	13	TRBJ2-1	TRBD2	many	CSAVVSSGREQFF	TGCAGTGCTGTGGTCTCTAGCGGGAGAGAGCAGTTCTTC
TRBV3-1	16	TRBJ2-5	NA	many	CASSQYPGTYQETQYF	TGTGCCAGCAGCCAATATCCAGGGACGTACCAAGAGACCCAGTACTTC
TRBV2	15	TRBJ2-1	NA	NA	CASSATGSLVYEQFF	TGTGCCAGCAGTGCGACCGGGTCCCTTGTCTATGAGCAGTTCTTC
TRBV9	17	TRBJ2-1	NA	NA	CASSAPTGGGSYNEQFF	TGTGCCAGCAGCGCCCCGACCGGCGGAGGCTCCTACAATGAGCAGTTCTTC
TRBV19	17	TRBJ2-1	NA	NA	CASSAAGTPGAYNEQFF	TGTGCCAGTAGTGCGGCCGGGACCCCCGGGGCCTACAATGAGCAGTTCTTC
TRBV29-1	11	TRBJ2-7	NA	many	CSVERGAEQYF	TGCAGCGTTGAAAGGGGGGCAGAGCAGTACTTC
TRBV5-5	14	TRBJ1-5	NA	NA	CASSRAGGRQPQHF	TGTGCCAGCAGCCGGGCTGGGGGTAGGCAGCCCCAGCATTTT
TRBV9	18	TRBJ2-1	NA	NA	CASSPAGGSGSSYNEQFF	TGTGCCAGCAGCCCGGCCGGAGGTAGCGGTAGCTCCTACAATGAGCAGTTCTTC
TRBV7-3	16	TRBJ2-1	TRBD2	many	CASSQRLASSYNEQFF	TGTGCCAGCAGCCAGAGACTAGCGAGCAGCTACAATGAGCAGTTCTTC
TRBV5-4	13	TRBJ2-1	TRBD1	few	CASSWTGSNEQFF	TGTGCCAGCAGCTGGACAGGGAGCAATGAGCAGTTCTTC
TRBV19	11	TRBJ2-3	NA	NA	CASKSLVTQYF	TGTGCCAGTAAGAGCCTAGTTACGCAGTATTTT
TRBV11-2	13	TRBJ2-7	NA	many	CASSLDRLYEQYF	TGTGCCAGCAGCTTAGACAGACTCTACGAGCAGTACTTC
TRBV9	15	TRBJ2-7	TRBD2	few	CASSVGLAANYEQYF	TGTGCCAGCAGCGTAGGTCTAGCGGCAAACTACGAGCAGTACTTC
TRBV29-1	12	TRBJ2-1	NA	many	CSVDGSYNEQFF	TGCAGCGTTGACGGGAGCTACAATGAGCAGTTCTTC
TRBV29-1	11	TRBJ2-5	NA	NA	CSGGPRETQYF	TGCAGCGGGGGCCCGCGGGAGACCCAGTACTTC
TRBV27	14	TRBJ2-2	NA	NA	CASSESGVYGELFF	TGTGCCAGCAGTGAATCGGGGGTTTACGGGGAGCTGTTTTTT
TRBV7-3	14	TRBJ2-3	NA	many	CASRAGSLTDTQYF	TGTGCCAGCAGGGCCGGGAGTCTCACAGATACGCAGTATTTT
TRBV7-2	14	TRBJ2-2	NA	few	CASHTSVNTGELFF	TGTGCCAGCCATACGTCGGTGAACACCGGGGAGCTGTTTTTT
TRBV27	15	TRBJ2-7	TRBD2	many	CASSSGTSGTHGQYF	TGTGCCAGCAGTTCCGGGACTAGCGGGACTCACGGGCAGTACTTC
TRBV5-1	17	TRBJ2-7	NA	many	CASSHGSGPKTVYEQYF	TGCGCCAGCAGCCACGGGTCAGGCCCGAAGACAGTCTACGAGCAGTACTTC
TRBV5-5	14	TRBJ1-4	NA	NA	CASRTGTRGEKLFF	TGTGCCAGCAGGACCGGGACGAGAGGAGAAAAACTGTTTTTT
TRBV6-5	15	TRBJ2-7	NA	many	CASSYSAGGSAEQYF	TGTGCCAGCAGTTACTCAGCCGGGGGCTCCGCCGAGCAGTACTTC